Listed below are T cell receptor beta chains from one sample, sequenced in a study of cytomegalovirus exposure and HLA in healthy donors. Here immunoSEQ multiplex PCR was the method, and the copy in TCRdb shows in-frame clones only, minus some. Counted here are roughly 190,000 clones, approximately 80% occurring once; the ten biggest clones make up about 3.4%. Sequencing was performed on PBMCs. The receptors here all came from a man aged 40-49 years in good health and CMV-seropositive. Each CDR3 is given with its conserved first and last residue. A D gene is named only where the DNA matches it firmly. Size is stated for part of the rows, as once, few or many counts, or as a class when the clone is expanded.

j_call v_call clone_size d_call cdr3_aa cdr3_nt
TRBJ1-4 TRBV6-1 few TRBD1 CASRGQGKEKLFF TGTGCCAGCAGGGGACAGGGGAAGGAAAAACTGTTTTTT
TRBJ2-4 TRBV7-8 . TRBD2 CASSGSGRGAKNIQYF TGTGCCAGCAGCGGAAGCGGGAGGGGGGCCAAAAACATTCAGTACTTC
TRBJ1-2 TRBV5-4 few . CASSLYGPEGGYTF TGTGCCAGCAGCTTGTATGGGCCCGAGGGTGGCTACACCTTC
TRBJ1-4 TRBV23-1 . . CASSQHQGSTNEKLFF TGCGCCAGCAGTCAACACCAGGGCTCGACTAATGAAAAACTGTTTTTT
TRBJ2-6 TRBV13 . TRBD1 CASSLGRGPPNVLTF TGTGCCAGCAGCTTGGGAAGGGGGCCACCCAACGTCCTGACTTTC
TRBJ2-5 TRBV19 . TRBD2 CASRLAGEETQYF TGTGCCAGTAGACTAGCGGGCGAGGAGACCCAGTACTTC
TRBJ2-5 TRBV7-8 . TRBD2 CASRRSSGDTQETQYF TGTGCCAGCAGAAGGTCTAGCGGGGATACTCAAGAGACCCAGTACTTC
TRBJ1-2 TRBV5-5 . . CASSLVGGWNGYTF TGTGCCAGCAGCTTGGTGGGGGGATGGAATGGCTACACCTTC
TRBJ2-1 TRBV5-1 few TRBD2 CASSLGLAGADEQFF TGCGCCAGCAGCCTAGGACTAGCGGGGGCCGATGAGCAGTTCTTC
TRBJ1-2 TRBV6-1 . . CASRGQSNYGYTF TGTGCCAGCCGAGGACAGTCTAACTATGGCTACACCTTC
TRBJ2-7 TRBV2 . TRBD2 CAGSRGLAGGAYEQYF TGTGCCGGCAGCCGGGGACTAGCGGGGGGCGCCTACGAGCAGTACTTC
TRBJ2-7 TRBV30 . TRBD2 CAWSGLGGSPSYF TGTGCCTGGAGCGGGCTGGGCGGGAGCCCATCCTACTTC
TRBJ1-2 TRBV2 . . CASGGDGQGMYGYTF TGTGCCAGCGGGGGGGACGGGCAAGGGATGTATGGCTACACCTTC
TRBJ2-6 TRBV15 . . CATSRRLPGANVLTF TGTGCCACCAGCAGACGGTTACCTGGGGCCAACGTCCTGACTTTC
TRBJ2-1 TRBV27 . . CASSLWGEMYNEQFF TGTGCCAGCAGTTTATGGGGAGAGATGTACAATGAGCAGTTCTTC
TRBJ1-2 TRBV29-1 . . CSVDRGSYGYTF TGCAGCGTTGACAGGGGAAGCTATGGCTACACCTTC
TRBJ2-1 TRBV7-2 . . CASSLGWTNTYNEQFF TGTGCCAGCAGCTTAGGCTGGACTAACACATACAATGAGCAGTTCTTC
TRBJ2-5 TRBV19 . . CASSISTGGKETQYF TGTGCCAGTAGTATTTCGACAGGAGGCAAGGAGACCCAGTACTTC
TRBJ2-5 TRBV6-1 . . CASTAGLRETQYF TGTGCCAGCACCGCGGGACTCAGGGAGACCCAGTACTTC
TRBJ1-1 TRBV11-2 . TRBD1 CASSNRDRPTLNTEAFF TGTGCCAGCAGTAACCGGGACAGGCCTACACTGAACACTGAAGCTTTCTTT
TRBJ2-1 TRBV7-2 . TRBD2 CASSSSGTASNEQFF TGTGCCAGCAGCTCTAGCGGGACCGCTAGCAATGAGCAGTTCTTC
TRBJ2-5 TRBV2 . TRBD2 CASRPGTTVETQYF TGTGCCAGCCGCCCCGGGACTACCGTAGAGACCCAGTACTTC
TRBJ2-7 TRBV6-6 . . CASNRGPTLYEQYF TGTGCCAGCAATCGCGGTCCAACCCTCTACGAGCAGTACTTC
TRBJ2-3 TRBV5-4 . TRBD2 CASSLSGGNTDTQYF TGTGCCAGCAGCTTGTCGGGGGGGAACACAGATACGCAGTATTTT
TRBJ2-1 TRBV5-1 . . CASSSQGHEQFF TGCGCCAGCAGCTCCCAGGGCCATGAGCAGTTCTTC
TRBJ2-6 TRBV7-6 . . CASSLGQGSNVLTF TGTGCCAGCAGCTTAGGTCAGGGGTCCAACGTCCTGACTTTC
TRBJ2-7 TRBV4-1 . . CASSQGFGGSYEQYF TGCGCCAGCAGCCAAGGTTTCGGGGGTAGCTACGAGCAGTACTTC
TRBJ2-1 TRBV29-1 . . CSVDRDTNEQFF TGCAGCGTTGATCGGGACACCAATGAGCAGTTCTTC
TRBJ2-7 TRBV4-1 . TRBD2 CASSHGTSGRHYEQYF TGCGCCAGCAGCCACGGGACTAGCGGGAGGCACTACGAGCAGTACTTC
TRBJ2-3 TRBV5-1 . . CASSRQGDTQYF TGCGCCAGCTCGCGGCAGGGGGATACGCAGTATTTT
TRBJ2-5 TRBV5-1 . TRBD1 CASSLAGQGQETQYF TGCGCCAGCAGCTTGGCGGGACAGGGGCAAGAGACCCAGTACTTC
TRBJ2-2 TRBV5-1 once TRBD1 CASSSRQDRGYAGELFF TGCGCCAGCAGCTCCCGACAGGACAGGGGCTACGCCGGGGAGCTGTTTTTT
TRBJ1-5 TRBV4-2 . TRBD1 CASSLDRVSNQPQHF TGTGCCAGCAGCCTGGACAGGGTTAGCAATCAGCCCCAGCATTTT
TRBJ2-3 TRBV10-3 . TRBD1 CAISTGTGGTDTQYF TGTGCCATCAGTACCGGGACAGGGGGCACAGATACGCAGTATTTT
TRBJ2-5 TRBV14 once . CASSSGNQETQYF TGTGCCAGCAGCTCAGGGAACCAAGAGACCCAGTACTTC
TRBJ1-1 TRBV5-5 once . CASSLFSLEAFF TGTGCCAGCAGCTTGTTTTCCCTTGAAGCTTTCTTT
TRBJ2-3 TRBV2 . . CASSQGGRGSPDRGQYF TGTGCCAGCAGTCAAGGGGGGAGGGGATCCCCGGATCGTGGGCAGTATTTT
TRBJ2-7 TRBV7-2 few TRBD2 CASSLVGSGVTEQYF TGTGCCAGCAGCTTAGTGGGTAGCGGGGTGACCGAGCAGTACTTC
TRBJ2-4 TRBV18 . TRBD2 CASSLTSGSALAKNIQYF TGTGCCAGCTCCCTAACTAGCGGGAGTGCCCTAGCCAAAAACATTCAGTACTTC
TRBJ1-1 TRBV6-5 few . CASRGGVVRTEAFF TGTGCCAGCAGAGGGGGGGTGGTTCGGACTGAAGCTTTCTTT
TRBJ2-2 TRBV11-2 few . CASSRGSGLTGELFF TGTGCCAGCAGCCGAGGTTCGGGACTCACCGGGGAGCTGTTTTTT